One sample yielded the 21 T cell receptor beta chains listed below, sequenced in a study of T cell changes during pregnancy in multiple sclerosis. TCRdb's copy holds only in-frame clones and misses some; the assay was immunoSEQ multiplex PCR. The data hold several thousand clones, with 70% to 90% observed a single time. The sequencing here drew on CD8+ T cells from peripheral blood mononuclear cells, taken in the first trimester of pregnancy. The receptors were gathered from a female donor in good health, enrolled as a control in a pregnancy study.

This clone was seen more than once but under ten times. The chain joins TRBV19 to TRBJ2-1; 14 bases fit TRBD2. Germline V gene data show CDR1 as LNHDA and CDR2 as SQIVND (reference sequence). This CDR3 has 17 amino acids. With 5 bases clipped from V and 8 bases from J, the junction kept 11 bases outside the gene matches. The CDR3 DNA is TGTGCCAGTAGTGGCGGGACTAGCGGGAGAGGTGTCTATGAGCAGTTCTTC. Amino acids: CASSGGTSGRGVYEQFF.

The V and J genes are TRBV27 and TRBJ1-1; no definite D call. Germline V lookup: CDR1 MNHEY, CDR2 SMNVEV (reference sequence). This CDR3 spans 13 amino acids. The V gene lost 2 bases and the J gene lost 1 base, with 5 bases spanning the gap. CDR3 DNA sequence: TGTGCCAGCAGTTTACGGTGGAACACTGAAGCTTTCTTT. This sequence encodes CASSLRWNTEAFF.

The genes are TRBV6-4 and TRBJ2-2; 9 bases agree with TRBD1. V lost 3 bases, J lost 4 bases, and 3 bases stayed unmatched. This CDR3 contains 15 residues. The germline V gene encodes CDR1 MRHNA and CDR2 SNTAGT. CDR3 bases: TGTGCCAGCAGTGAGGGACAGGGAGGCACCGGGGAGCTGTTTTTT. Translating gives CASSEGQGGTGELFF.

About this clone: This specimen includes other DNA sequences encoding the same CDR3. The J gene is TRBJ1-2, the V gene TRBV5-4, with D hard to call. The CDR3 extends over 14 amino acids. The germline gives CDR1 SGHNT, CDR2 YYREEE (reference sequence). With 3 bases removed from V and 4 bases from J, the gap between germline ends came to 13 bases. CDR3 bases: TGTGCCAGCAGCTCGGGAGACTCTGGCTATGGCTACACCTTC. As protein: CASSSGDSGYGYTF.

The V and J genes are TRBV4-1 and TRBJ2-3, with a possible D match to TRBD1 (6 bases). With 5 bases removed from V and 2 bases from J, the gap between germline ends came to 11 bases. Germline CDR1 reads MGHRA; CDR2 reads YSYEKL. The CDR3 loop spans 14 amino acids. The CDR3, as DNA: TGCGCCAGCAGCAACGACAGGAACACAGATACGCAGTATTTT. Translation gives CASSNDRNTDTQYF.

This clone is medium-sized by share. The chain is built from TRBV6-1 and TRBJ1-3, with D possibly matching TRBD1 (6 bases). Germline V gene data show CDR1 as MNHNS and CDR2 as SASEGT. V was pared by 1 base and J by 3 bases, with 10 bases between. The CDR3 has 15 amino acids. CDR3 sequence (DNA): TGTGCCAGCAGTGAAGGAGGGGGGGGTGGAAACACCATATATTTT. This codes for CASSEGGGGGNTIYF.

The rearrangement joins TRBV11-2 to TRBJ2-5, with 8 bases lining up with TRBD1. Per germline, CDR1 SGHAT and CDR2 FQNNGV. The CDR3 has 15 amino acids. After removal of 1 base from V and 3 bases from J, the junction contained 4 bases not matched to a gene. The CDR3: CASSLGGQGEETQYF. CDR3 in DNA: TGTGCCAGCAGCTTAGGTGGACAGGGCGAAGAGACCCAGTACTTC.

This clone was detected a few times. This rearrangement joins TRBV7-9 to TRBJ1-2, with 8 nucleotides matching TRBD1. J was trimmed by 6 bases and V by 7 bases; bases with no gene match: 7. Germline V CDR1 and CDR2: SEHNR, FQNEAQ (reference sequence). The length of the CDR3 is 13 residues. CDR3 DNA: TGTGCCAGCAACCTAGGACAGGGAGATGGCTACACCTTC. It specifies CASNLGQGDGYTF.

The V call is TRBV11-2, the J call TRBJ2-1; TRBD2 aligns across 10 bases. Germline lookup yields CDR1 SGHAT and CDR2 FQNNGV. The CDR3 has 15 residues. The junction had 6 bases not matched to a gene; V was cut back by 0 bases and J by 10 bases. The CDR3 sequence is CASSLELAGSREQFF. The DNA of the CDR3 is TGTGCCAGCAGCTTAGAACTAGCGGGATCCCGGGAGCAGTTCTTC.

In DNA, the CDR3 is TGTGCCAGCAGTTACTTAGACAGTACCTACGAGCAGTACTTC. Its protein product is CASSYLDSTYEQYF. This chain joins TRBV6-6 and TRBJ2-7; D may be TRBD1 (5 bases). Germline lookup yields CDR1 MNHNY and CDR2 SVGAGI (reference sequence). Trimming took off 1 base at V and 2 bases at J, with 9 bases between the two ends. The CDR3 has 14 amino acids.

CDR3 loop: CAWTLRGSGTYSNQPQHF. Written as DNA, the CDR3 is TGTGCCTGGACCCTACGGGGGTCAGGGACTTATAGCAATCAGCCCCAGCATTTT. The rearrangement links TRBV30 to TRBJ1-5, with D perhaps TRBD1 (5 bases). CDR3 length: 18 amino acids. CDR1 and CDR2 from the germline V gene are GTSNPN and SVGIG (reference sequence). V was shortened by 4 bases and J by 0 bases, with 22 bases between the two germline ends.

The chain links TRBV6-6 to TRBJ1-2; a possible D gene is TRBD1 (6 bases). From germline, CDR1 is MNHNY and CDR2 SVGAGI (reference sequence). Trimming took off 6 bases at V and 5 bases at J, with 13 bases between the two ends. This CDR3 has 13 residues. Written as DNA, the CDR3 is TGTGCCAGCAGCCTGATACAGGGTTATGGCTACACCTTC. Amino acids: CASSLIQGYGYTF.

The chain links TRBV6-4 to TRBJ2-3, with 12 bases lining up with TRBD2. The CDR3 runs 15 residues. With V trimmed by 6 bases and J by 1 base, 2 bases remained unmatched. Germline CDR1 reads MRHNA; CDR2 reads SNTAGT. The CDR3 is CASSRTSGGTDTQYF. CDR3 nucleotides: TGTGCCAGCAGCCGGACTAGCGGGGGCACAGATACGCAGTATTTT.

The chain uses TRBV7-8 and TRBJ1-6; D uncertain. Trimming took 1 base from V and 11 from J, leaving 18 bases between them. The V gene's germline CDR1 is SGHVS and CDR2 FQNEAQ. The CDR3 runs to 16 residues. CDR3 residues: CASSLVAPNEVAPLHF. CDR3 coding DNA: TGTGCCAGCAGCTTAGTAGCCCCAAACGAGGTTGCACCCCTCCACTTT.

J is TRBJ2-1 and V is TRBV10-2; 10 bases fit TRBD2. The junction had 6 bases not matched to a gene; V was cut back by 1 base and J by 0 bases. Germline values: CDR1 WSHSY, CDR2 SAAADI. The CDR3 runs 18 residues. CDR3 sequence (DNA): TGCGCCAGCAGTGAGTGGGGTAGCGGGGGGAGCTCCTACAATGAGCAGTTCTTC. Its protein product is CASSEWGSGGSSYNEQFF.

The chain couples TRBV5-4 to TRBJ2-7, with TRBD2 as a possible D gene (6 bases). This CDR3 is built from 16 residues. Trimming took 0 bases from V and 2 from J, leaving 15 bases between them. The germline V gene encodes CDR1 SGHNT and CDR2 YYREEE (reference sequence). CDR3 nucleotide sequence: TGTGCCAGCAGCTTGGAAATTGGGGGGTCGACCTACGAGCAGTACTTC. It translates to CASSLEIGGSTYEQYF.

This clone was counted only a few times. Other nucleotide sequences in the sample specify the same CDR3. The V and J genes are TRBV6-1 and TRBJ2-3, with 14 bases aligning to TRBD2. The ends lost 3 bases at V and 4 bases at J; junction bases unmatched: 0. This CDR3 region has 15 residues. CDR1 is MNHNS and CDR2 is SASEGT in the germline V gene. CDR3 bases: TGTGCCAGCAGTGAGACTAGCGGGGGGGCAGATACGCAGTATTTT. This gives the protein CASSETSGGADTQYF.

The rearrangement uses TRBV18 and TRBJ2-2, with 7 bases matching TRBD1. CDR3 length: 17 residues. Germline-derived CDR1 and CDR2 are KGHSH and LQKENI. The V segment lost 0 bases and the J segment 0 bases; nucleotides outside the gene matches: 4. Written as DNA, the CDR3 is TGTGCCAGCTCACCACCTAGTACAGGGGCGAACACCGGGGAGCTGTTTTTT. This sequence encodes CASSPPSTGANTGELFF.

V and J are TRBV27 and TRBJ2-7; TRBD2 agrees at 8 bases. The germline gives CDR1 MNHEY, CDR2 SMNVEV (reference sequence). With V trimmed by 5 bases and J by 5 bases, 8 bases remained unmatched. This CDR3 has 14 amino acids. The CDR3 reads CASSTGTRRHEQYF. The CDR3 bases are TGTGCCAGCAGTACCGGGACTAGACGCCACGAGCAGTACTTC.

This sequence joins TRBV6-4 and TRBJ2-2; TRBD2 agrees at 8 bases. Germline CDR1 reads MRHNA; CDR2 reads SNTAGT. J lost 7 bases, V lost 5 bases, and 9 bases had no gene match. The CDR3 consists of 15 residues. The CDR3 loop reads CASSPAGDDSGELFF. CDR3 nucleotide sequence: TGTGCCAGCAGTCCAGCGGGAGATGATAGCGGGGAGCTGTTTTTT.

This clone is judged medium-sized. The V and J genes are TRBV21-1 and TRBJ2-1; the tabulated D call, TRBD1, remains unverified against the DNA. TRBV21-1 is classified as a pseudogene. The CDR3 totals 12 residues. The CDR3 DNA reads TGTGCCAGCAGGGCCACAGGGAAGGAGCAGTTCTTC. Its translation: CASRATGKEQFF.